The TCR beta chain under discussion was sequenced for a study of blood T cell repertoires in COVID-19. Repertoires were generated with immunoSEQ multiplex PCR, while TCRdb's copy carries only in-frame clones and drops some. The sample holds 150,000 or so clones, less than 90% seen once. Germline CDR1 and CDR2: LNHDA and SQIVND (reference sequence). J gave up 4 bases and V 3 bases, and 6 bases lay outside the gene matches. The CDR3 extends over 16 amino acids. This sequence originates from a woman in her 70s with acute or convalescent COVID-19. The sample was peripheral blood. The chain recombines TRBV19 with TRBJ2-6, with 7 bases matching TRBD1. CDR3 coding DNA: TGTGCCAGTAGTATCAAGGGGGCGAACGGGGCCAACGTCCTGACTTTC. This encodes CASSIKGANGANVLTF.